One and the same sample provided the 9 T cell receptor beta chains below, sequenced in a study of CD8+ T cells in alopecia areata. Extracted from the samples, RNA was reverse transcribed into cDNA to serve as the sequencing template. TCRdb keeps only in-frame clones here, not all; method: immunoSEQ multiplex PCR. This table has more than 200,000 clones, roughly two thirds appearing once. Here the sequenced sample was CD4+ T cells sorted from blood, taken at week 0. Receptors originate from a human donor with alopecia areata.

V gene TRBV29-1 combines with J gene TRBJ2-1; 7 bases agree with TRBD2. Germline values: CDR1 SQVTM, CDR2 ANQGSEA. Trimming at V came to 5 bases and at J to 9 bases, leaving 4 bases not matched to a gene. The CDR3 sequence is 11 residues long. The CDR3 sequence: CSVRPGGEQFF. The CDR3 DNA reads TGCAGCGTTCGTCCGGGGGGTGAGCAGTTCTTC.

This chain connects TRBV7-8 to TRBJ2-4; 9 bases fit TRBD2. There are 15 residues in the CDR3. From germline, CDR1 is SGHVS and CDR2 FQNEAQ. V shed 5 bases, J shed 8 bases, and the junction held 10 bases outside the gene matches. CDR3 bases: TGTGCCAGCAGCCCATACGCGGGGGGGGAGGACATTCAGTACTTC. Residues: CASSPYAGGEDIQYF.

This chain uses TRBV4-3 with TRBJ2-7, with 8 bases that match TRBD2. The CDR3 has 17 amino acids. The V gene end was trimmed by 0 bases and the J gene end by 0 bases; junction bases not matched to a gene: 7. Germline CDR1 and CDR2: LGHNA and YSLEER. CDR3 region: CASSQDNVAGTSYEQYF. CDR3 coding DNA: TGCGCCAGCAGCCAAGACAACGTAGCGGGGACCTCCTACGAGCAGTACTTC.

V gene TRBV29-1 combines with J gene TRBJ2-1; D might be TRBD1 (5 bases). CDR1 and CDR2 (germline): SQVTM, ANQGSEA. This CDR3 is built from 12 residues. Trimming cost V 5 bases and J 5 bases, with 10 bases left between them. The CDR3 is CSVSGPDNEQFF. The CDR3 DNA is TGCAGCGTTTCAGGGCCCGACAATGAGCAGTTCTTC.

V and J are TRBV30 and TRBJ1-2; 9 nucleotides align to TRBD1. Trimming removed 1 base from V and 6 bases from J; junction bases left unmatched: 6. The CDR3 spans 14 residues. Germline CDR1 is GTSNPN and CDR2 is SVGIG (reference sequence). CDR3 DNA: TGTGCCTGGAGTGCCCGGGACAGGGTCCATGGCTACACCTTC. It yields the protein CAWSARDRVHGYTF.

The CDR3 DNA reads TGTGCCAGCAGCTCCATGGGCGGAGATACGCAGTATTTT. The encoded protein is CASSSMGGDTQYF. The J gene is TRBJ2-3, the V gene TRBV7-2; no clear D gene. The CDR3 has 13 residues. The germline V gene encodes CDR1 SGHTA and CDR2 FQGNSA. V shed 4 bases and J shed 5 bases, with 10 bases lying between them.

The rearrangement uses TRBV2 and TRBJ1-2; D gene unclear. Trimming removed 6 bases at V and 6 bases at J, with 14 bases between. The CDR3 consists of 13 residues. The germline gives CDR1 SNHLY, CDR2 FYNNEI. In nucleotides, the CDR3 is TGTGCCAGCAGGAGGATCACGGAGAATGGCTACACCTTC. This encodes CASRRITENGYTF. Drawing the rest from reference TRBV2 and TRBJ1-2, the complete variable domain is EPEVTQTPSHQVTQMGQEVILRCVPISNHLYFYWYRQILGQKVEFLVSFYNNEISEKSEIFDDQFSVERPDGSNFTLKIRSTKLEDSAMYFCASRRITENGYTFGSGTRLTVV.

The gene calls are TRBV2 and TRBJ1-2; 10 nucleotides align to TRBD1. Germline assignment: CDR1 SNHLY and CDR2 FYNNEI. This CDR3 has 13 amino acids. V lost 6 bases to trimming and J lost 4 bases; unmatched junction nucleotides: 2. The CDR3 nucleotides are TGTGCCAGCAGGGGGGACAGGGGCTATGGCTACACCTTC. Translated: CASRGDRGYGYTF.

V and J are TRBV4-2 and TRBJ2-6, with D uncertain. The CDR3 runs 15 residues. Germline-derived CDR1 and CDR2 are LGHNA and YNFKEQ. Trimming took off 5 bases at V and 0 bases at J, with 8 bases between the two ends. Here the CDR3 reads CASSLVSSGANVLTF. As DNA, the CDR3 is TGTGCCAGCAGCTTGGTTTCCTCTGGGGCCAACGTCCTGACTTTC.